The rows below give T cell receptor beta chains drawn from one sample of a study of T cells after yellow fever vaccination. TCRdb analysed the 5' RACE reads with MiXCR anew, one entry per CDR3 protein. This sample has under 600,000 distinct CDR3 sequences, with around a fifth found just once. The source was PBMCs, collected roughly 20 days after the first yellow fever vaccination. The receptor source for this set is a man between 18 and 35 years old who received the YFV17D yellow fever vaccine. Each CDR3 is given with its conserved first and last residue. D genes are given only for firm matches. The listing skips clone size in some rows; elsewhere it reads once, few, many or a size class.

j_call clone_size v_call cdr3_length d_call cdr3_nt cdr3_aa
TRBJ2-2 NA TRBV7-6 18 TRBD2 TGTGCCAGCAGCCCGAGGACTAGCGGGGGGCCCCATGCCGGGGAGCTGTTTTTT CASSPRTSGGPHAGELFF
TRBJ1-6 few TRBV5-1 16 NA TGCGCCAGCAGCTTGGCGGGTCCAGCCAATAATTCACCCCTCCACTTT CASSLAGPANNSPLHF
TRBJ2-7 NA TRBV12-3/TRBV12-4 14 TRBD1 TGTGCCAGCAGCCACAGGGGGCCTATTTACGAGCAGTACTTC CASSHRGPIYEQYF
TRBJ1-1 few TRBV18 14 TRBD1 TGTGCCAGCTCAACCTGGGACAGTAACACTGAAGCTTTCTTT CASSTWDSNTEAFF
TRBJ2-7 few TRBV7-2 14 NA TGTGCCAGCAGCTTACGTGGACCTCCCTACGAGCAGTACTTC CASSLRGPPYEQYF
TRBJ1-2 few TRBV5-1 13 TRBD1 TGCGCCAGCAGCAGGACAGGTGACTATGGCTACACCTTC CASSRTGDYGYTF
TRBJ1-1 once TRBV29-1 15 NA TGCAGCGTTACACTGAGCCCGACTTTGAACACTGAAGCTTTCTTT CSVTLSPTLNTEAFF
TRBJ1-4 few TRBV6-5 15 TRBD1 TGTGCCAGCAGTTATACGACAGGGGGCGTAGAAAAACTGTTTTTT CASSYTTGGVEKLFF
TRBJ2-3 few TRBV12-3/TRBV12-4 15 NA TGTGCCAGCAGTTTAGAGGAGGGTACTCGAGATACGCAGTATTTT CASSLEEGTRDTQYF
TRBJ2-3 many TRBV19 14 TRBD2 TGTGCCAGTAAGACCCTAGCGGGGGCAGATACGCAGTATTTT CASKTLAGADTQYF
TRBJ1-1 many TRBV5-1 15 NA TGCGCCAGCAGCCGAGACGGGGGGCTGAGCACTGAAGCTTTCTTT CASSRDGGLSTEAFF
TRBJ2-2 many TRBV14 14 NA TGTGCCAGCAGCCAAGGTCTGAACACCGGGGAGCTGTTTTTT CASSQGLNTGELFF
TRBJ1-2 few TRBV14 15 TRBD1 TGTGCCAGCAGCCAAGGCCAGACAGGGGCCCTTGACTACACCTTC CASSQGQTGALDYTF
TRBJ1-6 few TRBV19 14 NA TGTGCCAGTAGTGGCGGGGCGCGGGGTTCACCCCTCCACTTT CASSGGARGSPLHF
TRBJ1-5 once TRBV18 14 NA TGTGCCAGCTCACTGACGCGGTGGGAACAGCCCCAGCATTTT CASSLTRWEQPQHF
TRBJ1-1 NA TRBV18 16 TRBD1 TGTGCCAGCTCACACCCGGACAGGGGAAGGGGGACTGAAGCTTTCTTT CASSHPDRGRGTEAFF
TRBJ1-2 many TRBV2 15 NA TGTGCCAGCAGTGAATCCAGCGAGTTCATCTATGGCTACACCTTC CASSESSEFIYGYTF
TRBJ2-5 NA TRBV3-1 15 NA TGTGCCAGCAGCCAAGTATCCGGGGGAGGAGAGACCCAGTACTTC CASSQVSGGGETQYF
TRBJ1-2 few TRBV19 14 NA TGTGCCAGTAGTCGCCAACAGCTTAACTATGGCTACACCTTC CASSRQQLNYGYTF
TRBJ1-5 NA TRBV29-1 17 NA TGCAGCGATGGGTCAAGGGGGAATGGTAACCCGGATCAGCCCCAGCATTTT CSDGSRGNGNPDQPQHF
TRBJ2-5 NA TRBV4-1 15 NA TGCGCCAGCAGCCAAGAAGGGGCAGGGTTAGGGACCCAGTACTTC CASSQEGAGLGTQYF
TRBJ2-5 NA TRBV3-1 17 TRBD2 TGTGCCAGCTCGATTACCCGGACTAGCGGATTTTGGGAGACCCAGTACTTC CASSITRTSGFWETQYF
TRBJ2-3 few TRBV12-3/TRBV12-4 13 NA TGTGCCAGCAGCAGAGGTTTCACAGATACGCAGTATTTT CASSRGFTDTQYF
TRBJ2-1 NA TRBV5-1 17 TRBD2 TGCGCCAGCAGCTCCGGCAGACTAGCGGGGGGGGTAAATGAGCAGTTCTTC CASSSGRLAGGVNEQFF
TRBJ1-2 NA TRBV6-5 14 TRBD1 TGTGCCAGCAGTTACCAACAGGGGAACTATGGCTACACCTTC CASSYQQGNYGYTF
TRBJ1-1 NA TRBV6-5 13 NA TGTGCCAGCAGTTACTCGAGATACACTGAAGCTTTCTTT CASSYSRYTEAFF
TRBJ2-2 NA TRBV12-5 17 TRBD2 TGTGCTAGTGGTTTGGCCGGGACTAGCGGGGTTACCGGGGAGCTGTTTTTT CASGLAGTSGVTGELFF
TRBJ2-1 NA TRBV11-2 14 NA TGTGCCAGCAGCGGTGGGGGCATCAACAATGAGCAGTTCTTC CASSGGGINNEQFF
TRBJ2-2 NA TRBV2 14 NA TGTGCCAGCAGTGAAGCTGGGGCCGCCGGGGAGCTGTTTTTT CASSEAGAAGELFF
TRBJ2-7 NA TRBV11-2 14 NA TGTGCCAGCAGCTTACAGACAGTATCGCACGAGCAGTACTTC CASSLQTVSHEQYF
TRBJ1-1 few TRBV5-1 13 TRBD1 TGCGCCAGCAGCTCGGGGGACAGGCTTTTTGCTTTCTTT CASSSGDRLFAFF
TRBJ2-4 few TRBV7-2 15 TRBD1 TGTGCCAGCAGGAATACAGGGGCAGCCAAAAACATTCAGTACTTC CASRNTGAAKNIQYF
TRBJ2-5 few TRBV21-1 13 NA TGTGCCAGCAGCAAAATTTTCCAGGAGACCCAGTACTTC CASSKIFQETQYF
TRBJ2-7 many TRBV5-6 15 NA TGTGCCAGCAGCTTGAGGAGACCCCATTTCTACGAGCAGTACTTC CASSLRRPHFYEQYF
TRBJ1-1 NA TRBV7-9 14 NA TGTGCCAGCAGTTTCACTCGGGGTGACACTGAAGCTTTCTTT CASSFTRGDTEAFF
TRBJ1-6 few TRBV6-5 15 NA TGTGCCAGCAGTTACTCGTGGACCCATAATTCACCCCTCCACTTT CASSYSWTHNSPLHF
TRBJ1-2 few TRBV5-5 13 NA TGTGCCAGCAGCTTGGTGGCAGAGGTAGGCTACACCTTC CASSLVAEVGYTF
TRBJ1-4 NA TRBV10-3 15 NA TGTGCCATCAGTGAGGATTTGGGCGCTAATGAAAAACTGTTTTTT CAISEDLGANEKLFF
TRBJ2-3 many TRBV5-1 13 TRBD1 TGCGCCAGCAGCCCGACAGGGTCAAATACGCAGTATTTT CASSPTGSNTQYF
TRBJ1-6 NA TRBV2 14 TRBD1 TGTGCCAGCAGTGACGAGACAGGGGGTTCACCCCTCCACTTT CASSDETGGSPLHF
TRBJ2-3 few TRBV20-1 16 TRBD2 TGCAGTGCTTTTTCCGCTTCTAGCGGGGACCCAGATACGCAGTATTTT CSAFSASSGDPDTQYF
TRBJ2-5 NA TRBV6-5 15 NA TGTGCCAGCAGTACTCGATCGGTGGTTGGGGAGACCCAGTACTTC CASSTRSVVGETQYF
TRBJ2-2 NA TRBV5-1 16 NA TGCGCCAGCAGCTTTCCCCGCAGGGTATATACCGGGGAGCTGTTTTTT CASSFPRRVYTGELFF
TRBJ2-1 NA TRBV2 12 NA TGTGCCAGCACTAGTGGAAACAATGAGCAGTTCTTC CASTSGNNEQFF
TRBJ1-2 few TRBV4-3 14 NA TGCGCCAGCAGCCAGAAATCGCGGGGACCCGGCTACACCTTC CASSQKSRGPGYTF
TRBJ1-1 NA TRBV6-5 15 NA TGTGCCAGCAGTTACTACAGGGAGCAGAACACTGAAGCTTTCTTT CASSYYREQNTEAFF
TRBJ1-5 NA TRBV7-3 13 NA TGTGCCAGCAGCGAGGTTTTTGGTTTACCCCAGCATTTT CASSEVFGLPQHF
TRBJ2-1 NA TRBV15 15 TRBD2 TGTGCCACCAGCAGTGGGACTAGCGGTTACAATGAGCAGTTCTTC CATSSGTSGYNEQFF
TRBJ1-1 few TRBV12-3/TRBV12-4 16 TRBD1 TGTGCCAGCAGTTTAGGGACAGGGGTGATGAACACTGAAGCTTTCTTT CASSLGTGVMNTEAFF
TRBJ1-1 many TRBV12-3/TRBV12-4 14 TRBD1 TGTGCCAGCTCCCGGGACAGGCGGCGCGCTGAAGCTTTCTTT CASSRDRRRAEAFF
TRBJ2-3 many TRBV7-3 15 TRBD2 TGTGCCAGCAGCGCGAAGACTAGCGGGGCGGATACGCAGTATTTT CASSAKTSGADTQYF
TRBJ2-7 NA TRBV28 12 NA TGTGCCAACAGTTTATCACCCAGGGAGCAGTACTTC CANSLSPREQYF
TRBJ2-5 NA TRBV11-2 16 TRBD2 TGTGCCAGCAGCTTAGTAGCGGGGGGGCCGGGGGAGACCCAGTACTTC CASSLVAGGPGETQYF
TRBJ2-3 NA TRBV5-8 14 NA TGTGCCAGCAGCTTCGTTCTAGCCCCGGATACGCAGTATTTT CASSFVLAPDTQYF
TRBJ2-2 many TRBV5-1 16 TRBD1 TGCGCCAGCAGCCCCGGACAGGGTGACAACACCGGGGAGCTGTTTTTT CASSPGQGDNTGELFF
TRBJ1-6 few TRBV4-3 16 TRBD1 TGCGCCAGCAGCCAAGGCCTGGACAGGGTGAATTCACCCCTCCACTTT CASSQGLDRVNSPLHF
TRBJ2-1 NA TRBV29-1 13 NA TGCAGCGTTGACGACAGTCCCTACAATGAGCAGTTCTTC CSVDDSPYNEQFF
TRBJ2-6 few TRBV5-1 19 NA TGCGCCAGCAGCTTGGGATTGACAGGGACTAGCTCTGGGGCCAACGTCCTGACTTTC CASSLGLTGTSSGANVLTF
TRBJ1-2 NA TRBV4-1 14 NA TGCGCCAGCAGCCAAGAATCAGGGTTCTATGGCTACACCTTC CASSQESGFYGYTF